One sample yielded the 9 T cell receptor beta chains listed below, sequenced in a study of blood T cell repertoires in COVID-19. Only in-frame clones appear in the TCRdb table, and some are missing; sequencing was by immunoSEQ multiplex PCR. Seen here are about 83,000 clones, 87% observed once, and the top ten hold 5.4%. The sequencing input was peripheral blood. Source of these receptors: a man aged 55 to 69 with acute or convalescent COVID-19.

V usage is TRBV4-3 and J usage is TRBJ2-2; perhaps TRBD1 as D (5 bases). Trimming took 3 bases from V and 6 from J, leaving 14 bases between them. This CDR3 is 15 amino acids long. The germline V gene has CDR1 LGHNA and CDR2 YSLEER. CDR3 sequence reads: CASSHDTGAAGELFF. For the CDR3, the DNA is TGCGCCAGCAGCCATGACACAGGAGCCGCCGGGGAGCTGTTTTTT.

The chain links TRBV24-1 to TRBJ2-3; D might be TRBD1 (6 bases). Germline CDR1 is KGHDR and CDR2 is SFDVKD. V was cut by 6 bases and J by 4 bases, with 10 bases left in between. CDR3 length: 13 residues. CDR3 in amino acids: CATSQQGSDTQYF. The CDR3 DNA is TGTGCCACCAGTCAGCAGGGGTCAGATACGCAGTATTTT.

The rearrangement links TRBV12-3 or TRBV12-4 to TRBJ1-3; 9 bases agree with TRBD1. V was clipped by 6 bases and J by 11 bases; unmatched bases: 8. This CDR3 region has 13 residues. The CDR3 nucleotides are TGTGCCAGCAGACAGGGACAGGGCGATTCCATATATTTT. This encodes CASRQGQGDSIYF.

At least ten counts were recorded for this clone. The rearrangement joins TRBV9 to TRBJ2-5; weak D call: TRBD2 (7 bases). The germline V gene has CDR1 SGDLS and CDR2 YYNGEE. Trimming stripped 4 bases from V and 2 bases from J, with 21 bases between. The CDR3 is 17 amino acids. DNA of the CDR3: TGTGCCAGCAGCCCACTCTGGGGCGGGGGCCCTCAAGAGACCCAGTACTTC. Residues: CASSPLWGGGPQETQYF. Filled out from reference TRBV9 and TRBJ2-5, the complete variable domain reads DSGVTQTPKHLITATGQRVTLRCSPRSGDLSVYWYQQSLDQGLQFLIQYYNGEERAKGNILERFSAQQFPDLHSELNLSSLELGDSALYFCASSPLWGGGPQETQYFGPGTRLLVL.

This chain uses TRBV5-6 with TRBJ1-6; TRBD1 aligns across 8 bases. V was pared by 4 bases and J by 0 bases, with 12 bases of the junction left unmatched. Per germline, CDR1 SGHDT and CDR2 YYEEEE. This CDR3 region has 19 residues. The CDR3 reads CASSPPRTGFLSYNSPLHF. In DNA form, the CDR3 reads TGTGCCAGCAGCCCACCCCGGACAGGGTTTCTCTCCTATAATTCACCCCTCCACTTT.

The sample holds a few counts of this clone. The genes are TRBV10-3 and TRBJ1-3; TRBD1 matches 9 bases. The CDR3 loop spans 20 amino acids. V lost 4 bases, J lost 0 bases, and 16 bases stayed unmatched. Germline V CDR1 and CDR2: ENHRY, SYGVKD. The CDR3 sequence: CAISGYSAGQGLLSGNTIYF. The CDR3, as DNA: TGTGCCATCAGTGGTTATTCGGCGGGACAGGGACTTCTCTCTGGAAACACCATATATTTT.

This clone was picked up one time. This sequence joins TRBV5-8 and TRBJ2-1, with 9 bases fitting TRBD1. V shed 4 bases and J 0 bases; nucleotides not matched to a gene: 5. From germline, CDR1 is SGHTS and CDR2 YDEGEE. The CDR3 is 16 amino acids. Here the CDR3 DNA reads TGTGCCAGCAGCCCTTGGACAGGGGCCTCCTACAATGAGCAGTTCTTC. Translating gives CASSPWTGASYNEQFF.

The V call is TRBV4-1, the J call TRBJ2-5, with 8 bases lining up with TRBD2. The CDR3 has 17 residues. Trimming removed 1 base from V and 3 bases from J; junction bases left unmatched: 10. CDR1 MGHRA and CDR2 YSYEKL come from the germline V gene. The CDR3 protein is CASSQVPGGSYKETQYF. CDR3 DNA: TGCGCCAGCAGCCAAGTACCGGGGGGGTCTTATAAAGAGACCCAGTACTTC.

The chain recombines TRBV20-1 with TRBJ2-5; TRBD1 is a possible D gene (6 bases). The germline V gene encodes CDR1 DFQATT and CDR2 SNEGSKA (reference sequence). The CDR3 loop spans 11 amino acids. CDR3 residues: CGTPNGETQYF. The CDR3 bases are TGCGGGACACCCAATGGGGAGACCCAGTACTTC.